A selection of T cell receptor beta chains follows, all from one sample in a study of CD8 T cells in ankylosing spondylitis. TCRdb reprocessed the 5' RACE reads with MiXCR, giving one entry per CDR3 protein. Of under 850,000 distinct CDR3 sequences in the sample, 19% were seen once. Sample: blood, either unsorted or a sorted T cell fraction (not recorded which). The receptors were gathered from a male donor with ankylosing spondylitis. The conserved cysteine and the conserved F or W are not part of the CDR3 here.

>TRBV5-1
ASSSEGRDTGELF
>TRBV6-1
ASSESGGRNQPQH
>TRBV6-2/TRBV6-3
ASRPITGDSNQPQH
>TRBV7-8
ASSLGRRPNQPQH
>TRBV6-2/TRBV6-3
ASSPGLFQQY
>TRBV11-2
ASSRDSFQETQY
>TRBV7-9
ASSPRDRDEKLF
>TRBV7-9
ASSNTGTSGNTIY
>TRBV20-1
SAIRDRVYNEQF
>TRBV4-1
ASSHPGGQGAYEQY
>TRBV29-1
SASSGSYT
>TRBV12-3/TRBV12-4
ASSSVTSGRVEQY
>TRBV12-3/TRBV12-4
ASSRGIVLNEQF
>TRBV5-1
ASSLGHGDTQY
>TRBV12-3/TRBV12-4
ASSSRGVGIQY
>TRBV29-1
SVPRGPYEQY
>TRBV7-9
ASSLGIGPNYEQY
>TRBV7-9
ASSPPRDSPYEQY
>TRBV20-1
SAGETSGFYEQY
>TRBV12-3/TRBV12-4
ASSLSIGSYEQY
>TRBV7-2
ASSLWGANEKLF
>TRBV9
ASSVGPDGEQY
>TRBV2
ASGRGNTGELF
>TRBV29-1
SVCGTPEGNNEQF
>TRBV7-2
ASSAITYNEQF